Detailed here is one T cell receptor (beta chain). Its antigen is unknown. CDR3 length: 12 residues. This specimen belongs to a study of shared clonotypes between healthy human individuals. Study-wide context: Used for every donor were three CD4 naive, three CD4 memory, two CD8 naive and one CD8 memory plate. Broader study findings: Sharing across four donors was highest in naive CD4 (roughly 5%) and lowest in memory CD8 (around 0.4%). Tissues were not sampled, only blood, and their repertoires likely differ.

Profiled with immunoSEQ multiplex PCR; TCRdb holds only in-frame clones, not every one. The sample carries 2 million to 2.5 million clones, roughly 95% recorded once. The genes are TRBV21-1 and TRBJ1-5. TRBV21-1 is classified as a pseudogene. The receptor's source is a man in his late teens or twenties in good health. Sequences were obtained from naive CD4+ T cells sorted from blood. As for subset: CD45RA+ positively selected. The CDR3: CASSKAGSDQHF. The CDR3 nucleotides read TGTGCCAGCAGCAAAGCTGGGTCGGACCAGCATTTT.